Each of the 25 T cell receptor beta chains below was sequenced from the same sample in a study of vaccination and CD4 T cells after COVID-19. No cognate antigen is known for these TCRs. The Oncomine TCR Beta short-read assay was applied to DNA of cultured CD4+ T cells. TCRdb reprocessed the PCR reads via MiXCR and lists one record per CDR3 protein. The sample includes 20,000 to 25,000 distinct CDR3 sequences, about 39% of them seen just once. This sample's treatment: roughly 10-day PBMC culture with coronavirus spike peptide pools or control peptides (ViraFEST assay). The material was CD4+ T cells from blood, cultured in vitro, obtained before SARS-CoV-2 vaccination. The receptors here all came from a human donor who had recovered from COVID-19.

This clonotype was observed a handful of times. The CDR3 bases are TGTGCCAGTAGTATAATACAGGGGGCAGATACGCAGTATTTT. Protein: CASSIIQGADTQYF. The chain carries TRBV19 and TRBJ2-3; TRBD1 agrees at 8 bases. Germline values: CDR1 LNHDA, CDR2 SQIVND (reference sequence). With 2 bases clipped from V and 4 bases from J, the junction kept 2 bases outside the gene matches. The CDR3 length is 14 residues.

The CDR3: CASSPRRGGSFTEAFF. The CDR3 DNA reads TGTGCCAGCTCACCCCGCCGGGGGGGATCCTTCACTGAAGCTTTCTTT. The V gene is TRBV18, the J gene TRBJ1-1; TRBD1 is a possible D gene (5 bases). CDR1 is KGHSH and CDR2 is LQKENI in the germline V gene. This CDR3 region has 16 residues. Trimming pared 3 bases from V and 4 bases from J, leaving 18 bases between. Full variable domain (rest looked up from reference TRBV18 and TRBJ1-1): NAGVMQNPRHLVRRRGQEARLRCSPMKGHSHVYWYRQLPEEGLKFMVYLQKENIIDESGMPKERFSAEFPKEGPSILRIQQVVRGDSAAYFCASSPRRGGSFTEAFFGQGTRLTVV.

This clonotype was found once. The chain combines TRBV6-1 with TRBJ1-6; maybe TRBD1 (6 bases). Germline loops: CDR1 MNHNS, CDR2 SASEGT. CDR3 length: 17 residues. Trimming took off 7 bases at V and 0 bases at J, with 16 bases between the two ends. CDR3 DNA sequence: TGTGCCAGCACCATTACAGGGAGGGGCTCCTATAATTCACCCCTCCACTTT. It is translated as CASTITGRGSYNSPLHF.

The rearrangement links TRBV6-2 or TRBV6-3 to TRBJ2-7, with a possible D match to TRBD1 (5 bases). The V end was cut by 6 bases, the J end by 5 bases, with 14 bases between. CDR3 size: 13 residues. From germline, CDR1 is MNHEY and CDR2 SVGEGT. CDR3 residues: CASRLQGKHEQYF. The CDR3 DNA is TGTGCCAGCAGGCTGCAGGGTAAGCACGAGCAGTACTTC.

The gene calls are TRBV6-1 and TRBJ1-3; no definite D call. V dropped 3 bases and J dropped 4 bases, with 13 bases sitting between them. This CDR3 contains 15 residues. The germline V gene encodes CDR1 MNHNS and CDR2 SASEGT. This chain's CDR3 is CASSEIALEGNTIYF. The CDR3 nucleotides read TGTGCCAGCAGTGAGATTGCACTAGAAGGAAACACCATATATTTT.

This clonotype counts as medium-sized. This rearrangement joins TRBV6-5 to TRBJ1-1, with a tentative D call TRBD1 (6 bases). With 4 bases removed from V and 0 bases from J, the gap between germline ends came to 12 bases. CDR1 and CDR2 (germline): MNHEY, SVGAGI. The CDR3 runs 15 residues. The CDR3 protein is CASSSWDNLNTEAFF. The CDR3 DNA sequence: TGTGCCAGCAGTTCCTGGGACAACCTGAACACTGAAGCTTTCTTT.

This chain connects TRBV30 to TRBJ1-2; 7 bases agree with TRBD1. This CDR3 has 14 residues. Germline CDR1 is GTSNPN and CDR2 is SVGIG (reference sequence). The V segment lost 3 bases and the J segment 1 base; nucleotides outside the gene matches: 5. The CDR3 DNA reads TGTGCCTGGAGCAGGGACAGCTTTAACTATGGCTACACCTTC. It yields the protein CAWSRDSFNYGYTF.

The chain employs TRBV4-3 and TRBJ1-6, with D hard to call. Germline V lookup: CDR1 LGHNA, CDR2 YSLEER. Trimming removed 5 bases at V and 6 bases at J, with 17 bases between. This CDR3 is built from 16 residues. The CDR3, as DNA: TGCGCCAGCAGCAAATTTCTCCAGGCTAGTAATTCACCCCTCCACTTT. Translation: CASSKFLQASNSPLHF.

This clonotype was observed a few times. This chain connects TRBV7-3 to TRBJ2-1; 12 bases map to TRBD2. Trimming at V came to 2 bases and at J to 7 bases, leaving 9 bases not matched to a gene. The CDR3 length is 17 residues. The germline gives CDR1 SGHTA, CDR2 FQGTGA. Here the CDR3 DNA reads TGTGCCAGCAGCTTAGGGCCGACTAGCGGGAGAGGGAATGAGCAGTTCTTC. Protein sequence: CASSLGPTSGRGNEQFF.

V gene TRBV7-8 combines with J gene TRBJ2-1; TRBD1 or TRBD2 may be the D gene (5 bases each). The V end lost 5 bases, the J end lost 8 bases, and 16 bases lay between the germline ends. Germline V gives CDR1 SGHVS, CDR2 FQNEAQ. CDR3 size: 14 residues. The CDR3, as DNA: TGTGCCAGCAGCCCGGGGACGAAAGGGGATGAGCAGTTCTTC. Residues: CASSPGTKGDEQFF. Full variable domain (remainder filled in from reference TRBV7-8 and TRBJ2-1): GAGVSQSPRYKVAKRGQDVALRCDPISGHVSLFWYQQALGQGPEFLTYFQNEAQLDKSGLPSDRFFAERPEGSVSTLKIQRTQQEDSAVYLCASSPGTKGDEQFFGPGTRLTVL.

This clonotype was seen a handful of times. The chain employs TRBV15 and TRBJ2-2, with D perhaps given as TRBD1 or TRBD2 (5 bases each). Germline V gene data show CDR1 as LNHNV and CDR2 as YYDKDF (reference sequence). V shed 1 base and J shed 7 bases, with 10 bases lying between them. The CDR3 is 14 amino acids. The CDR3 protein is CATSRGVGGGELFF. Here the CDR3 DNA reads TGTGCCACCAGCAGAGGGGTTGGGGGCGGGGAGCTGTTTTTT.

The genes are TRBV6-5 and TRBJ1-2, with 7 positions matching TRBD1. Germline values: CDR1 MNHEY, CDR2 SVGAGI. The trim removed 4 bases at V and 8 bases at J, leaving 10 bases unmatched. CDR3 size: 14 residues. CDR3 in amino acids: CASSSETGNGGYTF. Written as DNA, the CDR3 is TGTGCCAGCAGTTCTGAGACAGGGAACGGAGGCTACACCTTC.

The chain employs TRBV7-2 and TRBJ2-7; 10 positions match TRBD2. Germline V gene data show CDR1 as SGHTA and CDR2 as FQGNSA. V lost 5 bases and J lost 1; bases outside the gene matches: 5. The CDR3 contains 15 residues. The DNA for the CDR3 is TGTGCCAGCAGCACACGGACTAGCGGTTCCTACGAGCAGTACTTC. Its translation is CASSTRTSGSYEQYF.

This clonotype was detected only once. The chain carries TRBV29-1 and TRBJ1-1; 7 bases align to TRBD1. The junction had 6 bases not matched to a gene; V was cut back by 7 bases and J by 1 base. CDR1 and CDR2 (germline): SQVTM, ANQGSEA. The CDR3 length is 13 residues. The CDR3 loop is CSATRDRNTEAFF. CDR3 DNA: TGCAGCGCCACGCGGGACAGGAACACTGAAGCTTTCTTT.

The chain carries TRBV28 and TRBJ1-2; D not certain. Trimming took 1 base from V and 8 from J, leaving 14 bases between them. The CDR3 sequence is 14 residues long. Looked up from germline, CDR1 is MDHEN and CDR2 is SYDVKM. The CDR3 DNA is TGTGCCAGCAGTTTATCCATGGGCGCCGGGGGCTACACCTTC. It yields the protein CASSLSMGAGGYTF.

CDR3 in DNA: TGTGCCAGCAGCTTAAGCAGGACTAGCACAGATACGCAGTATTTT. This codes for CASSLSRTSTDTQYF. J is TRBJ2-3 and V is TRBV7-2; possible D gene TRBD2, 5 bases. The V end was cut by 2 bases, the J end by 0 bases, with 9 bases between. The CDR3 runs to 15 residues. The germline V gene has CDR1 SGHTA and CDR2 FQGNSA.

The chain combines TRBV7-8 with TRBJ2-2; the match to TRBD1 covers 11 bases. There are 17 residues in the CDR3. Losses at the gene ends were 1 base for V and 3 bases for J; bases not matched to a gene: 4. Germline-derived CDR1 and CDR2 are SGHVS and FQNEAQ. CDR3 bases: TGTGCCAGCAGCTTAGGGTGGACAGGGGGCCACACCGGGGAGCTGTTTTTT. Protein sequence: CASSLGWTGGHTGELFF.

In this sample, this clonotype turned up a few times. The rearrangement uses TRBV6-2 or TRBV6-3 and TRBJ1-6; no firm D call. The germline V gene encodes CDR1 MNHEY and CDR2 SVGEGT. V shed 7 bases and J shed 14 bases, with 21 bases lying between them. CDR3 length: 14 amino acids. Written as DNA, the CDR3 is TGTGCCAGCACAAAAGGCTCTCCCGAACCGTCCCTCCACTTT. Amino acid sequence: CASTKGSPEPSLHF.

The CDR3 sequence is CASSPFTRSQETQYF. In DNA form, the CDR3 reads TGTGCCAGCAGCCCGTTTACTAGATCCCAAGAGACCCAGTACTTC. The chain recombines TRBV12-3 or TRBV12-4 with TRBJ2-5; D may be TRBD2 (5 bases). This CDR3 contains 15 residues. The V gene lost 6 bases and the J gene lost 1 base, with 15 bases spanning the gap.

There are a few counts of this clonotype. J is TRBJ1-6 and V is TRBV10-2; D remains unclear. CDR3 length: 13 amino acids. CDR1 is WSHSY, CDR2 SAAADI, per germline. Trimming stripped 6 bases from V and 8 bases from J, with 11 bases between. The CDR3 here is CASSGIRDSPLHF. CDR3 DNA: TGCGCCAGCAGCGGGATCCGGGATTCACCCCTCCACTTT.

This chain connects TRBV30 to TRBJ2-1, with a weak D call TRBD2 (5 bases). The CDR3 is 14 amino acids. The V gene lost 2 bases and the J gene lost 0 bases, with 8 bases spanning the gap. Germline V gene lookup returns CDR1 GTSNPN and CDR2 SVGIG (reference sequence). This chain's CDR3 is CAWSRGRSYNEQFF. DNA for the CDR3: TGTGCCTGGAGTCGAGGGCGCTCCTACAATGAGCAGTTCTTC.

This chain joins TRBV7-3 and TRBJ2-5; D could derive from TRBD1 or TRBD2 (5 bases each). The V gene lost 3 bases and the J gene lost 2 bases, with 16 bases spanning the gap. The CDR3 totals 16 residues. Germline V gives CDR1 SGHTA, CDR2 FQGTGA. For the CDR3, the DNA is TGTGCCAGCAGCTTTGGGACCTTCACTAATCAAGAGACCCAGTACTTC. It specifies CASSFGTFTNQETQYF.

J is TRBJ2-2 and V is TRBV11-2; 9 nucleotides line up with TRBD1. Unmatched junction bases numbered 6, after V lost 6 bases and J lost 7 bases. The CDR3 totals 14 residues. CDR1 is SGHAT and CDR2 is FQNNGV in the germline V gene. The CDR3 protein is CASSPTGGHGELFF. The CDR3 coding sequence is TGTGCCAGCAGTCCAACAGGGGGCCACGGGGAGCTGTTTTTT.

The table lists this clonotype with a few counts. This chain connects TRBV20-1 to TRBJ2-1; 8 bases align to TRBD2. This CDR3 is 13 amino acids long. The germline gives CDR1 DFQATT, CDR2 SNEGSKA (reference sequence). The V gene end was trimmed by 5 bases and the J gene end by 8 bases; junction bases not matched to a gene: 8. The CDR3 reads CSALGRGADEQFF. In nucleotides, the CDR3 is TGCAGTGCTCTTGGGCGGGGGGCGGATGAGCAGTTCTTC.

DNA of the CDR3: TGTGCCAGCAGCTATTCCGGGACAGGGAACACCATATATTTT. This translates into CASSYSGTGNTIYF. V gene TRBV11-1 combines with J gene TRBJ1-3, with 9 bases fitting TRBD1. From germline, CDR1 is SGHAT and CDR2 FQDESV (reference sequence). V gave up 4 bases and J gave up 7 bases; unmatched junction bases: 5. The CDR3 runs to 14 residues.